This T cell receptor beta chain was recovered during a study of vaccination and CD4 T cells after COVID-19. Study-level information: Samples after vaccination came a median approximately 70 days past dose two, ranging 14 to 241. Overall study results and limits: When vaccine-specific clones from convalescent patients were examined, 304 of 307 were spike mono-reactive. Looking at convalescent patients, a median around 83% of reactive clones were present only post-vaccination.

The treatment: approximately 9-day PBMC culture with coronavirus spike peptide pools or control peptides (ViraFEST assay). Every well contained around 2 million PBMCs, which were grown with around 9.4 IU/ml IL-2 and roughly 9.1 ug/ml peptide pools. Trimming pared 2 bases from V and 3 bases from J, leaving 7 bases between. The CDR3 totals 13 residues. In germline, CDR1 is SGHTA, CDR2 FQGNSA. Note on this clonotype: Its antigen is undetermined.

The Oncomine TCR Beta short-read assay was applied to DNA of cultured CD4+ T cells. TCRdb re-called the PCR reads with MiXCR, one entry per CDR3 protein. The sample lists about 18,000 distinct CDR3 sequences; 45% to 60% were seen once. Sequencing used CD4+ T cells from blood, cultured in vitro. This clonotype was sampled from a human donor who had recovered from COVID-19. The chain employs TRBV7-2 and TRBJ1-1; D unclear. The CDR3 DNA follows: TGTGCCAGCAGCTTACAGGTGGACACTGAAGCTTTCTTT. Protein product: CASSLQVDTEAFF. Complete variable domain (other parts from reference TRBV7-2 and TRBJ1-1): GAGVSQSPSNKVTEKGKDVELRCDPISGHTALYWYRQSLGQGLEFLIYFQGNSAPDKSGLPSDRFSAERTGGSVSTLTIQRTQQEDSAVYLCASSLQVDTEAFFGQGTRLTVV.